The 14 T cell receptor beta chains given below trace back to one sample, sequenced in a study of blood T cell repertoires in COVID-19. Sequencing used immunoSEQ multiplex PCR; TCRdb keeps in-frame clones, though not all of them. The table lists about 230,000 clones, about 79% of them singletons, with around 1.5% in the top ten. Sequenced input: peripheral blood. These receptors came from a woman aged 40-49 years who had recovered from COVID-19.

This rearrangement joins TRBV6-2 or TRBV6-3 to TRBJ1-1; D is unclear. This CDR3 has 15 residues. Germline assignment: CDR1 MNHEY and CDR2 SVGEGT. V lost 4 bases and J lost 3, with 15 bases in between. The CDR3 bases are TGTGCCAGCAGTTTTCGGTCATTATGGTACACTGAAGCTTTCTTT. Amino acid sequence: CASSFRSLWYTEAFF.

The CDR3 loop is CASSEIGGESYNEQFF. The CDR3 region has the DNA TGTGCCAGCAGTGAAATTGGGGGGGAGTCCTACAATGAGCAGTTCTTC. This rearrangement joins TRBV25-1 to TRBJ2-1, with TRBD2 matching over 7 bases. This CDR3 contains 16 residues. The germline V gene encodes CDR1 MGHDK and CDR2 SYGVNS. After removal of 2 bases from V and 1 base from J, the junction contained 5 bases not matched to a gene.

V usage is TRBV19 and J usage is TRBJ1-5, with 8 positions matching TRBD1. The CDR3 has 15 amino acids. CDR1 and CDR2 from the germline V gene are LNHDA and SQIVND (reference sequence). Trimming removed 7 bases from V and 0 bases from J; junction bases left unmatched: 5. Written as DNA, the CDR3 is TGTGCCAGTAATTTCGGACAGGGTAGCAATCAGCCCCAGCATTTT. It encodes CASNFGQGSNQPQHF.

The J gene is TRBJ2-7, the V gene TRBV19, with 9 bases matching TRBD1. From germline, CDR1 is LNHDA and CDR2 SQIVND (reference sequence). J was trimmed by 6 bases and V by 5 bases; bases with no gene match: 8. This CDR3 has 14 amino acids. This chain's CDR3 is CASSSWDRVSEQYF. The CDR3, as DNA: TGTGCCAGTAGTTCATGGGACAGGGTAAGCGAGCAGTACTTC.

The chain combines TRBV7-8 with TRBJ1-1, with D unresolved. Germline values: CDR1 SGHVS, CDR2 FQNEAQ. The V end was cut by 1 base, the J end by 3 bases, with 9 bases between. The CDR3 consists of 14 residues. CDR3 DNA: TGTGCCAGCAGCTTAGTTCCAGGCTACACTGAAGCTTTCTTT. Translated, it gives CASSLVPGYTEAFF.

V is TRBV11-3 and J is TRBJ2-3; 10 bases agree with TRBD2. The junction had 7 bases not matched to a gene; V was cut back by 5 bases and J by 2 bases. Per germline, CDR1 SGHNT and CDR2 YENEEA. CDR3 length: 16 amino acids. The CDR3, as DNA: TGTGCCAGCAGCCATAGCGGGGGGACCTCCACAGATACGCAGTATTTT. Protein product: CASSHSGGTSTDTQYF.

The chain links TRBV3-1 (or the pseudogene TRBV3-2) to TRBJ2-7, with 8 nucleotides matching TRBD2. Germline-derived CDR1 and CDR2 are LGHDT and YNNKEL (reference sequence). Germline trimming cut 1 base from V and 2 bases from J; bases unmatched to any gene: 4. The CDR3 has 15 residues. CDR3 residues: CASSQAQGLAYEQYF. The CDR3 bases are TGTGCCAGCAGCCAAGCCCAGGGACTAGCCTACGAGCAGTACTTC.

The CDR3 spells CASTYRGSNEQFF. CDR3 in DNA: TGTGCCAGCACCTATAGGGGGTCGAATGAGCAGTTCTTC. The chain recombines TRBV11-3 with TRBJ2-1; possible D gene TRBD1, 6 bases. Trimming took 7 bases from V and 7 from J, leaving 14 bases between them. Germline CDR1 is SGHNT and CDR2 is YENEEA. This CDR3 has 13 residues.

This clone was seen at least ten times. This CDR3 is CASSLVGSTEAFF. The CDR3 region has the DNA TGTGCCAGCAGTTTAGTAGGGAGCACTGAAGCTTTCTTT. This chain uses TRBV12-3 or TRBV12-4 with TRBJ1-1; D gene ambiguous. This CDR3 spans 13 amino acids. The ends were cut back, 1 base at V and 4 bases at J, with 7 bases in the middle.

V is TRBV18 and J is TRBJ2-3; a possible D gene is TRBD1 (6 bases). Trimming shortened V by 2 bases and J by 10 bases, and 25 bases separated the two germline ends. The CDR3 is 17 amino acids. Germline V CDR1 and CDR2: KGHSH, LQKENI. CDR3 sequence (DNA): TGTGCCAGCTCACCAGCAATCGTGGGCCAGCACACAGGGTCGCAGTATTTT. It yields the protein CASSPAIVGQHTGSQYF. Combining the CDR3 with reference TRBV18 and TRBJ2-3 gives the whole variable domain NAGVMQNPRHLVRRRGQEARLRCSPMKGHSHVYWYRQLPEEGLKFMVYLQKENIIDESGMPKERFSAEFPKEGPSILRIQQVVRGDSAAYFCASSPAIVGQHTGSQYFGPGTRLTVL.

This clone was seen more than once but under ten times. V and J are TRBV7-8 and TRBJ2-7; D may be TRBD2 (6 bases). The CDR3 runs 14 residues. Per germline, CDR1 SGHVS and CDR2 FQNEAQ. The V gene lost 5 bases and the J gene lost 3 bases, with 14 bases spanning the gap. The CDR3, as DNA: TGTGCCAGCAGCCTAGGTGGAGGGAACTACGAGCAGTACTTC. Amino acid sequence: CASSLGGGNYEQYF.

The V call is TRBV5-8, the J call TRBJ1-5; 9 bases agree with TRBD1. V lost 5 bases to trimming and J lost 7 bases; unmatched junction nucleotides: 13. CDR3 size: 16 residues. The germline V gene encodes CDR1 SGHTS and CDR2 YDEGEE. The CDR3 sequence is CASRYTGGALGQPQHF. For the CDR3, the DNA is TGTGCCAGCAGATATACAGGGGGCGCCTTAGGGCAGCCCCAGCATTTT.

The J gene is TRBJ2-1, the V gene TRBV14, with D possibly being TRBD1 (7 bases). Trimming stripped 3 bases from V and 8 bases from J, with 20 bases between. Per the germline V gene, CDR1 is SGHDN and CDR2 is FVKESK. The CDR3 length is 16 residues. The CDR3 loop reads CASSQSRLGGRDEQFF. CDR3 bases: TGTGCCAGCAGCCAGTCCCGACTAGGGGGCCGTGATGAGCAGTTCTTC.

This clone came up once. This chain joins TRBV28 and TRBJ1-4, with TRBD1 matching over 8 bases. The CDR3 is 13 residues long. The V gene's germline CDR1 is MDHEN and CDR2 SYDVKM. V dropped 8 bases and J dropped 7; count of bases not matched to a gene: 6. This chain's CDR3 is CASLRTGSEKLFF. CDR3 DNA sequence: TGTGCCAGCCTTAGGACAGGGAGTGAAAAACTGTTTTTT. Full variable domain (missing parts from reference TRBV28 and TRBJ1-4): DVKVTQSSRYLVKRTGEKVFLECVQDMDHENMFWYRQDPGLGLRLIYFSYDVKMKEKGDIPEGYSVSREKKERFSLILESASTNQTSMYLCASLRTGSEKLFFGSGTQLSVL.